Listed below are T cell receptor beta chains from one sample, sequenced in a study of OX40 agonist ivuxolimab in advanced cancers. Generated by immunoSEQ multiplex PCR, the TCRdb table keeps only in-frame clones and is missing some. In the table there are fewer than 50,000 clones, about 90% of which are singletons. This specimen consisted of CD4+ or CD8+ T cells sorted from blood, obtained in a trial of the OX40 agonist ivuxolimab. The receptors derive from an adult with an advanced solid tumor such as melanoma, head and neck, liver or kidney cancer. The CDR3 runs from the conserved cysteine through the conserved F or W. Some rows have no size entry. The others give once, few or many, or a class for an expanded clone.

size: -
V: TRBV13
CDR3: CATPVADTETGELFF

size: -
V: TRBV10-3
CDR3: CAISESTDKSPGRIYNEQFF

size: -
V: TRBV5-8
CDR3: CASSSPVLKQGAGEQYF

size: -
V: TRBV7-8
CDR3: CASSIPTGFGETQYF

size: few
V: TRBV4-2
CDR3: CASSQGWEKETQYF

size: -
V: TRBV11-2
CDR3: CASSLVRTGAFHEQFF

size: once
V: TRBV9
CDR3: CASSSDPSTGNTEAFF

size: -
V: TRBV5-5
CDR3: CASSLFSTSYEQYF

size: -
V: TRBV7-9
CDR3: CATQPGISGANVLTF

size: -
V: TRBV4-3
CDR3: CASSPRTGLGEAFF

size: -
V: TRBV7-9
CDR3: CASSQDWGVDTQYF

size: -
V: TRBV4-1
CDR3: CASSQHLNVGNQPQHF

size: -
V: TRBV2
CDR3: CASTVFLGREQFF

size: -
V: TRBV29-1
CDR3: CSVVQGGNEAFF

size: -
V: TRBV9
CDR3: CASGRLLANVLTF

size: -
V: TRBV7-9
CDR3: CASSSGGGQEWNTGELFF

size: -
V: TRBV11-2
CDR3: CASSSPRTSGPTGELFF

size: -
V: TRBV5-1
CDR3: CASSLASSGRGLNGYTF

size: -
V: TRBV7-9
CDR3: CASSPPELSGNTIYF

size: -
V: TRBV7-2
CDR3: CASSLDRPWTGELFF

size: -
V: TRBV7-8
CDR3: CASSLEASFNYGYTF

size: few
V: TRBV30
CDR3: CASLRWGTEAFF

size: -
V: TRBV6-1
CDR3: CASSDRDSTLYSNQPQHF

size: -
V: TRBV30
CDR3: CAWSRGSGGYTF

size: -
V: TRBV6-5
CDR3: CASRTGTGAYEQYF

size: -
V: TRBV19
CDR3: CASSIGVEVSPLHF

size: once
V: TRBV9
CDR3: CASSEGGPRGYF

size: -
V: TRBV5-8
CDR3: CASWEGGVIISSYNEQFF

size: -
V: TRBV2
CDR3: CASSKDHEQFF

size: -
V: TRBV7-9
CDR3: CASSLGPLSGYTF

size: -
V: TRBV6-1
CDR3: CASSGTSVYEQYF

size: -
V: TRBV27
CDR3: CASRTGFTEAFF

size: -
V: TRBV28
CDR3: CASSLGVSGEKRPSYEQYF

size: -
V: TRBV18
CDR3: CASSPGYEGYGYTF

size: -
V: TRBV9
CDR3: CASSVGGTEAFF

size: -
V: TRBV5-6
CDR3: CASSLGGKQFF

size: once
V: TRBV28
CDR3: CASSQLRDNSYEQYF

size: -
V: TRBV2
CDR3: CARGGQGDRLNTEAFF

size: -
V: TRBV5-1
CDR3: CASSLFVGGPEAFF

size: -
V: TRBV6-6
CDR3: CASSLRVGRDTEAFF

size: -
V: TRBV2
CDR3: CASSETRQAAYEQYF

size: -
V: TRBV7-9
CDR3: CASGRTGRQETQYF

size: once
V: TRBV7-9
CDR3: CASSLAGETQYF

size: -
V: TRBV18
CDR3: CASSPRNTLRGETQYF